Each of the 2 T cell receptor beta chains below was sequenced from the same sample in a study of cytomegalovirus exposure and HLA in healthy donors. PCR involved 60 Vbeta and 13 Jbeta primers. Some clones are missing from TCRdb's copy, which holds only in-frame ones; the method was immunoSEQ multiplex PCR. The repertoire holds some 140,000 clones, with around 77% as singletons. The sequenced sample consisted of PBMCs. These receptors were collected from a man aged 25 to 40 in good health and CMV-seronegative.

This chain links TRBV6-5 with TRBJ2-7, with TRBD1 as a possible D gene (6 bases). The CDR3 sequence is 13 residues long. V gave up 6 bases and J gave up 2 bases, with 11 bases separating them. Germline V gene lookup returns CDR1 MNHEY and CDR2 SVGAGI. The CDR3 protein is CASSLGQTYEQYF. The CDR3, as DNA: TGTGCCAGCAGCCTAGGACAGACCTACGAGCAGTACTTC.

The chain carries TRBV6-6 and TRBJ1-1; 12 nucleotides align to TRBD1. Per germline, CDR1 MNHNY and CDR2 SVGAGI (reference sequence). The CDR3 extends over 16 amino acids. The J segment lost 4 bases and the V segment lost 4 bases, leaving 7 bases of the junction unmatched. CDR3: CASSLGDRGLSTEAFF. As DNA, the CDR3 is TGTGCCAGCAGTTTAGGGGACAGGGGGCTATCCACTGAAGCTTTCTTT.